In this sample, the clone carrying this T cell receptor beta chain turned up once. Its antigen is not identified. One junction end does not reproduce the germline sequence, and a read error may be involved. This sample is drawn from a study of tumor-infiltrating lymphocytes in primary liver carcinoma. Across the whole study: Productive TCRbeta read counts per sample ran from roughly 3.65 to 7.13 million and were similar across tissue types.

This CDR3 is 13 amino acids long. The germline gives CDR1 ENHRY, CDR2 SYGVKD. The study's findings and limits: Tumor top-250-clone fractions significantly exceeded those of blood (p = 0.039).

TCR beta cDNA was reverse-transcribed from about 550 ng of total RNA. The reaction used a constant-region primer and ProtoScript II reverse transcriptase. The TCR beta library was amplified through three nested multiplex PCR rounds in a modified ARM-PCR procedure. Primers for the first two PCR rounds were TRBV1-TRBV30 forward primers and a C-beta reverse primer (around 10 cycles per round). TCRdb redid the calling of the multiplex PCR reads with MiXCR, one entry per CDR3 protein. The sample shows around 56,000 distinct CDR3 sequences, roughly 70% of them seen only once. From roughly 21-30 mg of unsorted bulk tissue, DNA and RNA were co-extracted together.

The specimen sequenced was liver tumor tissue from sampling region 2. Noted subset: tumor region T2, inferior pole. The rearrangement joins TRBV10-3 to TRBJ2-2; perhaps TRBD2 as D (5 bases). This sequence was found in a man in his forties with primary liver carcinoma and hepatitis B virus infection. The CDR3 loop reads CAITAPNAGELFF. CDR3 bases: TGTGCCATCACAGCTCCCAACGCCGGGGAGCTGTTCTTT.